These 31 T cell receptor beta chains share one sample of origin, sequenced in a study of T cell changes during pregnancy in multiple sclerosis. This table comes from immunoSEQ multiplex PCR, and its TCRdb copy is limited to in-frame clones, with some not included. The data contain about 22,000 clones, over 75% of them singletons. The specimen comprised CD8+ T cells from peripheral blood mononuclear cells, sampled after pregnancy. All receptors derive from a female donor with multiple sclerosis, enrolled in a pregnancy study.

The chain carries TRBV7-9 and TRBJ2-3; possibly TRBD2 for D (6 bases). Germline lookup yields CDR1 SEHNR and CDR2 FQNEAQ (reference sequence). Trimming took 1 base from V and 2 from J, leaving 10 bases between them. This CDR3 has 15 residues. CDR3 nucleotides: TGTGCCAGCAGCTTAGTGGGGGGAAACACAGATACGCAGTATTTT. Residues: CASSLVGGNTDTQYF.

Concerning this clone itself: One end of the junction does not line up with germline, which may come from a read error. Here the CDR3 reads CASSQADTSSGANVLTF. DNA for the CDR3: TGCGCCAGCAGCCAAGCCGACACCAGCTCTGGGGCCAACGTCCTGACTTTC. This chain joins TRBV5-4 and TRBJ2-6, with D unresolved. Germline assignment: CDR1 SGHNT and CDR2 YYREEE (reference sequence). The CDR3 loop spans 17 amino acids. The full variable domain, completed using reference TRBV5-4 and TRBJ2-6, is ETGVTQSPTHLIKTRGQQVTLRCSSQSGHNTVSWYQQALGQGPQFIFQYYREEENGRGNFPPRFSGLQFPNYSSELNVNALELDDSALYLCASSQADTSSGANVLTFGAGSRLTVL.

The CDR3 spells CASSLGTGGSYGYTF. In nucleotides, the CDR3 is TGTGCCAGCAGCTTAGGGACAGGGGGTAGCTATGGCTACACCTTC. The V and J genes are TRBV11-2 and TRBJ1-2; 10 nucleotides match TRBD1. The CDR3 is made up of 15 amino acids. Germline values: CDR1 SGHAT, CDR2 FQNNGV. Unmatched junction bases numbered 3, after V lost 1 base and J lost 4 bases. Full variable domain (remainder filled in from reference TRBV11-2 and TRBJ1-2): EAGVAQSPRYKIIEKRQSVAFWCNPISGHATLYWYQQILGQGPKLLIQFQNNGVVDDSQLPKDRFSAERLKGVDSTLKIQPAKLEDSAVYLCASSLGTGGSYGYTFGSGTRLTVV.

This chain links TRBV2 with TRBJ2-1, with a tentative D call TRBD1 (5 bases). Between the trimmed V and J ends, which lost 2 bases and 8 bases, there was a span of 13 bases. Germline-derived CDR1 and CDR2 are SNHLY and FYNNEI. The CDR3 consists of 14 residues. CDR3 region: CASSELAGSYEQFF. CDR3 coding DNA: TGTGCCAGCAGTGAATTGGCAGGGTCTTATGAGCAGTTCTTC.

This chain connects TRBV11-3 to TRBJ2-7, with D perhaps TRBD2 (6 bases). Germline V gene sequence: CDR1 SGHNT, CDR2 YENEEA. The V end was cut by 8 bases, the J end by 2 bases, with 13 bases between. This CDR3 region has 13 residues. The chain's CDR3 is CASGGWGTYEQYF. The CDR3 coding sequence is TGTGCCAGCGGGGGGTGGGGTACCTACGAGCAGTACTTC.

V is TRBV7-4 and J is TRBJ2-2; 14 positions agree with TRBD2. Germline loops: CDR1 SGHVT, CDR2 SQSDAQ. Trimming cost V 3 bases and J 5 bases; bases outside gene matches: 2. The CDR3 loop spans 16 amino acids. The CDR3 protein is CASSLTSGRETGELFF. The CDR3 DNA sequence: TGTGCCAGCAGCTTGACTAGCGGGAGGGAAACCGGGGAGCTGTTTTTT. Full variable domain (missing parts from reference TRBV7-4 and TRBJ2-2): GAGVSQSPRYKVAKRGRDVALRCDSISGHVTLYWYRQTLGQGSEVLTYSQSDAQRDKSGRPSGRFSAERPERSVSTLKIQRTEQGDSAVYLCASSLTSGRETGELFFGEGSRLTVL.

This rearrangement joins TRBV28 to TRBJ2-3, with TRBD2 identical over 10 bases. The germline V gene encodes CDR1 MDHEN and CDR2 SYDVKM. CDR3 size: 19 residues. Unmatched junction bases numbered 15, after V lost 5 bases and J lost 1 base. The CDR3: CASSQGTSAAILGTDTQYF. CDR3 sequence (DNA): TGTGCCAGCAGTCAGGGGACTAGCGCTGCTATTCTAGGCACAGATACGCAGTATTTT.

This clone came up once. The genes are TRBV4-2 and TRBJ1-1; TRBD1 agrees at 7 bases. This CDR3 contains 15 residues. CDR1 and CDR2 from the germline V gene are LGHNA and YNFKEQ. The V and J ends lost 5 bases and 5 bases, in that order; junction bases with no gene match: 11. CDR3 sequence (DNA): TGTGCCAGCAGCGCCAGACAGGGCGCGGCGACTGAAGCTTTCTTT. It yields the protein CASSARQGAATEAFF.

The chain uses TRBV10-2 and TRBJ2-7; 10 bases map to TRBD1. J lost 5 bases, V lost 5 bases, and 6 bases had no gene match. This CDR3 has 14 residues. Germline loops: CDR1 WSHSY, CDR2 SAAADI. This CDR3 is CASSTGTGVHEQYF. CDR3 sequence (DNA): TGCGCCAGCAGTACCGGGACAGGGGTCCACGAGCAGTACTTC.

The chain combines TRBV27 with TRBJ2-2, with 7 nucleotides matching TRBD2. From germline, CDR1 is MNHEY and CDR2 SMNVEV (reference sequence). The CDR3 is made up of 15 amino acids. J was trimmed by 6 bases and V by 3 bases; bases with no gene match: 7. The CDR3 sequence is CASSFGRGEAGELFF. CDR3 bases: TGTGCCAGCAGTTTTGGTCGGGGGGAAGCCGGGGAGCTGTTTTTT.

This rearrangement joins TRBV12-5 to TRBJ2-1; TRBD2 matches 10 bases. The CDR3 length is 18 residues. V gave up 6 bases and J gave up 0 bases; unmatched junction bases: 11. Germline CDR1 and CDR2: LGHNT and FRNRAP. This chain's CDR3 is CASGGGLAGATSYNEQFF. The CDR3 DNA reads TGTGCTAGTGGGGGGGGGCTAGCGGGAGCCACCTCCTACAATGAGCAGTTCTTC.

CDR3 region: CASSLPGLAGMRTQYF. CDR3 in DNA: TGTGCCAGCAGCTTACCGGGACTAGCGGGAATGAGGACGCAGTATTTT. The chain carries TRBV5-4 and TRBJ2-3; 13 bases agree with TRBD2. After removal of 2 bases from V and 9 bases from J, the junction contained 9 bases not matched to a gene. Germline V gives CDR1 SGHNT, CDR2 YYREEE (reference sequence). The CDR3 has 16 amino acids.

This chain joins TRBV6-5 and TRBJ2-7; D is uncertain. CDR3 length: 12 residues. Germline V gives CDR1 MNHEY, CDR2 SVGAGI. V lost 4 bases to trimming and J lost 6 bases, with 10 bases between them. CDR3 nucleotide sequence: TGTGCCAGCAGTTCCCCCCCCGGCGAGCAGTACTTC. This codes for CASSSPPGEQYF.

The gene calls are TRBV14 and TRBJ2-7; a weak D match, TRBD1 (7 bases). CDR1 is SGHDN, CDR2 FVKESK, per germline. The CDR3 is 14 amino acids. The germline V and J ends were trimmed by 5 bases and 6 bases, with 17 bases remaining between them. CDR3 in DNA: TGTGCCAGCAGCTATCTGGAGGGGGCAGGCGAGCAGTACTTC. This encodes CASSYLEGAGEQYF.

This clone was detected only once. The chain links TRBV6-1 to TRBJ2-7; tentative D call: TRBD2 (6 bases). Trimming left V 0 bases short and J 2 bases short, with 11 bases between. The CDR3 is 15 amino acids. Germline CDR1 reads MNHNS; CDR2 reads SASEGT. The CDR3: CASSEARDGAYEQYF. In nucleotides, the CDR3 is TGTGCCAGCAGTGAAGCGCGGGACGGAGCCTACGAGCAGTACTTC.

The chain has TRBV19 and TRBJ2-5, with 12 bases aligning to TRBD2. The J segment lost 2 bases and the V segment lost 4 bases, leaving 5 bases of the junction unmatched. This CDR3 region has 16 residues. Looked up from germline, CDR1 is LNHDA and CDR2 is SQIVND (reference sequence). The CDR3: CASSTRLAGAQETQYF. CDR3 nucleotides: TGTGCCAGTAGTACGAGACTAGCGGGAGCACAAGAGACCCAGTACTTC.

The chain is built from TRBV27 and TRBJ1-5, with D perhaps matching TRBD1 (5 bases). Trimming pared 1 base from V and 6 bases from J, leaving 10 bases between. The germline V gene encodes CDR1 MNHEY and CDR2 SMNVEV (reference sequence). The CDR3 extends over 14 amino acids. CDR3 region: CASSLWGDLQPQHF. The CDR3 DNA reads TGTGCCAGCAGTTTATGGGGCGACCTTCAGCCCCAGCATTTT.

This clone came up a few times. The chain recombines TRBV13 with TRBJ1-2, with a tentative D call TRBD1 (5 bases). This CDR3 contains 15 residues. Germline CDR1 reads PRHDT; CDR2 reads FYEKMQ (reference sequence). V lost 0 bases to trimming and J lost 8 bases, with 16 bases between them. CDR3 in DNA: TGTGCCAGCAGCTTAGGCCTCGGAGGGGACTGGGGCTACACCTTC. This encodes CASSLGLGGDWGYTF.

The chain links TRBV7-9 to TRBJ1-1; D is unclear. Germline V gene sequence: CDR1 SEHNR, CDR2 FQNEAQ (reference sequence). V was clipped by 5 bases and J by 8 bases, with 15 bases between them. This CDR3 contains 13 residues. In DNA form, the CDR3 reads TGTGCCAGCAGCCCCCCTGTCGGGTTGGAAGCTTTCTTT. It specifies CASSPPVGLEAFF. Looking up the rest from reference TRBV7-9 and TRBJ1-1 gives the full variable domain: DTGVSQNPRHKITKRGQNVTFRCDPISEHNRLYWYRQTLGQGPEFLTYFQNEAQLEKSRLLSDRFSAERPKGSFSTLEIQRTEQGDSAMYLCASSPPVGLEAFFGQGTRLTVV.

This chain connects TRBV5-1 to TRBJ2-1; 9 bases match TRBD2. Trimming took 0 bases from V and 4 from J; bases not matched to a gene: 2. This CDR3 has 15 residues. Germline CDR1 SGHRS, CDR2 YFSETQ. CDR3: CASSLGTSEYNEQFF. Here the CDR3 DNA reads TGCGCCAGCAGCTTGGGGACTAGCGAGTACAATGAGCAGTTCTTC.

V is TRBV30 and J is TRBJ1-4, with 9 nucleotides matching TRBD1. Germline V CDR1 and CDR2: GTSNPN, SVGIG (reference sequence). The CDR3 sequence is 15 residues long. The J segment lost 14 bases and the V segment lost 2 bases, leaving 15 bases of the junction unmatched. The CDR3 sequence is CAWSRGQGKNVELFF. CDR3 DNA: TGTGCCTGGAGTCGGGGACAGGGTAAAAATGTTGAGCTGTTTTTT.

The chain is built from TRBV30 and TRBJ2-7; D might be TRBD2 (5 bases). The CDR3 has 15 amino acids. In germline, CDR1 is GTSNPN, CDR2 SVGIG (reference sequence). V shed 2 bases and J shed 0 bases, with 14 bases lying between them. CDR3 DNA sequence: TGTGCCTGGAGTCCCAGGCAGGAGGCCTCCTACGAGCAGTACTTC. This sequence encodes CAWSPRQEASYEQYF.

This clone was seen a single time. The CDR3 DNA reads TGTGCCAGCACCCTAGGACAGGGCAACTATGGCTACACCTTC. Translating gives CASTLGQGNYGYTF. This chain links TRBV5-4 with TRBJ1-2; the match to TRBD1 covers 8 bases. J lost 2 bases, V lost 6 bases, and 6 bases had no gene match. This CDR3 spans 14 amino acids. CDR1 and CDR2 from the germline V gene are SGHNT and YYREEE (reference sequence).

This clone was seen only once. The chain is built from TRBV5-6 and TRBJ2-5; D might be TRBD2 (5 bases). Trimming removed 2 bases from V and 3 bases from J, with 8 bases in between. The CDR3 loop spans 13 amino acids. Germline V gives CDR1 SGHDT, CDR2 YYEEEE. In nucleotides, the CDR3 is TGTGCCAGCAGCTTAAACGGGGAAGAGACCCAGTACTTC. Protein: CASSLNGEETQYF.

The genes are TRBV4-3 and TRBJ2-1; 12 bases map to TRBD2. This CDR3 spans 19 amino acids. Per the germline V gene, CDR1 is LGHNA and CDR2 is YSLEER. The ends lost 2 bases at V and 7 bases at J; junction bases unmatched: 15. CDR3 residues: CASSQSRLVLAGGENEQFF. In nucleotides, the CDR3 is TGCGCCAGCAGCCAATCTCGGCTTGTACTAGCGGGAGGCGAGAATGAGCAGTTCTTC.

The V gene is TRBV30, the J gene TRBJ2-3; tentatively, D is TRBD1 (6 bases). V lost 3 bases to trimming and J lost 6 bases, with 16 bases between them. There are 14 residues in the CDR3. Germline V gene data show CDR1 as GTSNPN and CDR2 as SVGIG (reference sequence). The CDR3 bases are TGTGCCTGGAGCCCGGACAGCGCCCCGGATACGCAGTATTTT. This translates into CAWSPDSAPDTQYF.

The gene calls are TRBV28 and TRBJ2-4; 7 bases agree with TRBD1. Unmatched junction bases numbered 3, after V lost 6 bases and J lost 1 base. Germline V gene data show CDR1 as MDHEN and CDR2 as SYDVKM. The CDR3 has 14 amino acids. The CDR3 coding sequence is TGTGCCAGCAGCGTACAGGGGGCCAAAAACATTCAGTACTTC. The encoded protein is CASSVQGAKNIQYF. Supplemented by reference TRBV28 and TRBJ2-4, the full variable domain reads DVKVTQSSRYLVKRTGEKVFLECVQDMDHENMFWYRQDPGLGLRLIYFSYDVKMKEKGDIPEGYSVSREKKERFSLILESASTNQTSMYLCASSVQGAKNIQYFGAGTRLSVL.

CDR3 sequence reads: CAIQGGVYEQYF. The CDR3 nucleotides read TGTGCCATTCAAGGGGGGGTCTACGAGCAGTACTTC. The chain combines TRBV6-6 with TRBJ2-7; a weak D match, TRBD2 (7 bases). This CDR3 comprises 12 residues. The V end lost 10 bases, the J end lost 3 bases, and 13 bases lay between the germline ends. CDR1 and CDR2 (germline): MNHNY, SVGAGI (reference sequence).

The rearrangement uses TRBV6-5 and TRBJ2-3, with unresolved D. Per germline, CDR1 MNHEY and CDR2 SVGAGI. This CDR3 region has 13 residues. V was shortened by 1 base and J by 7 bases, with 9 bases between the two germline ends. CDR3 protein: CASSYFGGNTQYF. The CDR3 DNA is TGTGCCAGCAGTTACTTTGGCGGAAATACGCAGTATTTT.

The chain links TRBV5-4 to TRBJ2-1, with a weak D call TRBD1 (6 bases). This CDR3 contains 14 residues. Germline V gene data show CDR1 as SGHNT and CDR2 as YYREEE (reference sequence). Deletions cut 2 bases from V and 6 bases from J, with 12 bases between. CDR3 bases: TGTGCCAGCAGCTTTATACAGGGTTTCAATGAGCAGTTCTTC. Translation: CASSFIQGFNEQFF.

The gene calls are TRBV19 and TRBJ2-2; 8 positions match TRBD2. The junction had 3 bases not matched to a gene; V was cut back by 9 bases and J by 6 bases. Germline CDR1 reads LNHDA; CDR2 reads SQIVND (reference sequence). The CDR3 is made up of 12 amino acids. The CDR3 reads CASGLASGELFF. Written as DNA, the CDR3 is TGTGCCAGCGGACTAGCCTCCGGGGAGCTGTTTTTT. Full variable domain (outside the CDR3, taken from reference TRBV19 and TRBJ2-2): DGGITQSPKYLFRKEGQNVTLSCEQNLNHDAMYWYRQDPGQGLRLIYYSQIVNDFQKGDIAEGYSVSREKKESFPLTVTSAQKNPTAFYLCASGLASGELFFGEGSRLTVL.